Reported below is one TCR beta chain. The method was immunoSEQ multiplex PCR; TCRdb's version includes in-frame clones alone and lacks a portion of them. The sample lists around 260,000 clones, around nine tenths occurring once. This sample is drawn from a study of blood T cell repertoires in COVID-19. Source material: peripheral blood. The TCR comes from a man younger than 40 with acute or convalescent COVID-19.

This chain's CDR3 is CASSLDGTGGRTGELFF. DNA of the CDR3: TGTGCCAGCAGTTTGGACGGCACAGGGGGGCGAACCGGGGAGCTGTTTTTT. V gene TRBV28 combines with J gene TRBJ2-2; the match to TRBD1 covers 8 bases. There are 17 residues in the CDR3. The ends lost 3 bases at V and 5 bases at J; junction bases unmatched: 11. Germline V gene sequence: CDR1 MDHEN, CDR2 SYDVKM.